A single sample gave rise to the 11 T cell receptor beta chains below, sequenced in a study of blood T cell repertoires in COVID-19. Data came from immunoSEQ multiplex PCR; TCRdb stores just in-frame clones and leaves some out. Among 210,000 or so clones listed, nearly 90% were seen once. The material sequenced was peripheral blood. Receptors were obtained from a young woman who had recovered from COVID-19.

The chain combines TRBV12-3 or TRBV12-4 with TRBJ1-1; D remains unclear. Trimming cost V 3 bases and J 1 base, with 6 bases left between them. This CDR3 is 13 amino acids long. The CDR3, as DNA: TGTGCCAGCAGTTTTCAACAGAACACTGAAGCTTTCTTT. Protein sequence: CASSFQQNTEAFF.

The V and J genes are TRBV18 and TRBJ1-1, with TRBD1 as a possible D gene (5 bases). Trimming removed 6 bases at V and 8 bases at J, with 13 bases between. The CDR3 has 12 residues. The germline V gene has CDR1 KGHSH and CDR2 LQKENI. CDR3 bases: TGTGCCAGCTCCCCTATACCAGGGGAAGCTTTCTTT. Translated, it gives CASSPIPGEAFF.

The J gene is TRBJ1-2, the V gene TRBV5-6, with TRBD1 identical over 9 bases. Germline-derived CDR1 and CDR2 are SGHDT and YYEEEE. The CDR3 runs 17 residues. V gave up 1 base and J gave up 5 bases; unmatched junction bases: 12. The CDR3 here is CASSLWLRDRERYGYTF. CDR3 coding DNA: TGTGCCAGCAGCTTGTGGTTGAGGGACAGGGAACGATATGGCTACACCTTC.

V is TRBV10-3 and J is TRBJ2-1; a weak D match, TRBD1 (6 bases). The germline V gene has CDR1 ENHRY and CDR2 SYGVKD. With 0 bases removed from V and 6 bases from J, the gap between germline ends came to 15 bases. The CDR3 length is 16 residues. The CDR3 bases are TGTGCCATCAGTGAGTCGGTAGGGGGAGAGGCCAATGAGCAGTTCTTC. This encodes CAISESVGGEANEQFF.

The chain employs TRBV24-1 and TRBJ1-2; TRBD1 matches at 8 bases. Trimming took 2 bases from V and 8 from J; bases not matched to a gene: 6. This CDR3 spans 14 amino acids. In germline, CDR1 is KGHDR, CDR2 SFDVKD. CDR3 bases: TGTGCCACCAGTGATTCGGACAGGGTTAGAGGCTACACCTTC. This codes for CATSDSDRVRGYTF.

The chain has TRBV18 and TRBJ2-2, with TRBD1 as a possible D gene (6 bases). The CDR3 has 13 residues. V was cut by 6 bases and J by 6 bases, with 11 bases left in between. Germline V gene data show CDR1 as KGHSH and CDR2 as LQKENI. DNA for the CDR3: TGTGCCAGCTCGCGAACAGGGTCCGGGGAGCTGTTTTTT. Protein: CASSRTGSGELFF.

The chain employs TRBV5-6 and TRBJ1-2; 12 nucleotides match TRBD1. The CDR3 is made up of 16 amino acids. Trimming took 0 bases from V and 7 from J; bases not matched to a gene: 7. From germline, CDR1 is SGHDT and CDR2 YYEEEE. This CDR3 reads CASSLVVGQGAGGYTF. The CDR3 DNA reads TGTGCCAGCAGCTTGGTTGTGGGACAGGGGGCAGGTGGCTACACCTTC.

The chain uses TRBV27 and TRBJ1-2, with a tentative D call TRBD1 (6 bases). Trimming pared 10 bases from V and 4 bases from J, leaving 25 bases between. The CDR3 loop spans 16 amino acids. Per germline, CDR1 MNHEY and CDR2 SMNVEV (reference sequence). The CDR3 here is CATCPSRGALGYGYTF. CDR3 in DNA: TGTGCCACCTGCCCCTCCCGGGGGGCGCTTGGCTATGGCTACACCTTC.

The chain combines TRBV5-5 with TRBJ2-3; D is possibly TRBD1 (5 bases). This CDR3 region has 15 residues. From germline, CDR1 is SGHKS and CDR2 YYEKEE (reference sequence). The V gene lost 4 bases and the J gene lost 0 bases, with 12 bases spanning the gap. The CDR3 bases are TGTGCCAGCAGCCTGGACAAATCTAGCACAGATACGCAGTATTTT. Its protein is CASSLDKSSTDTQYF.

This rearrangement joins TRBV7-2 to TRBJ1-6, with a possible D match to TRBD1 (5 bases). The germline V and J ends were trimmed by 5 bases and 6 bases, with 17 bases remaining between them. Germline V lookup: CDR1 SGHTA, CDR2 FQGNSA. This CDR3 has 16 residues. CDR3 nucleotides: TGTGCCAGCAGCCCCCTCGCCAGGGTTCTTAATTCACCCCTCCACTTT. Protein product: CASSPLARVLNSPLHF.

V usage is TRBV27 and J usage is TRBJ2-1, with a weak D call TRBD2 (5 bases). The CDR3 spans 17 residues. Germline assignment: CDR1 MNHEY and CDR2 SMNVEV (reference sequence). Trimming took off 2 bases at V and 5 bases at J, with 19 bases between the two ends. CDR3 amino acids: CASSLVGWERRDNEQFF. CDR3 DNA sequence: TGTGCCAGCAGTTTAGTTGGGTGGGAGCGTCGGGACAATGAGCAGTTCTTC.